This T cell receptor beta chain was profiled in a study of spatial heterogeneity in lung cancer. This clonotype came up many times. The antigen is not known. Every TCR cDNA molecule bore its own unique molecular identifier. TCRdb re-analysed the 5' RACE reads in MiXCR, keeping a single row per CDR3 protein. The table has some 44,000 distinct CDR3 sequences, roughly 15% seen once. From germline, CDR1 is SGHNT and CDR2 YENEEA. This CDR3 is built from 15 residues. J was trimmed by 0 bases and V by 5 bases; bases with no gene match: 5. The time point is: sample taken at primary tumor resection. Samples were obtained from some 70 donors, all untreated early-stage non-small cell lung cancer patients. TCRs were sequenced from unsorted whole RNA of tumor, nontumor lung or PBMC. General study findings and limits: Among blood samples, ubiquitous expanded tumor TCRs appeared more at resection than at follow-up.

The sample was PBMCs, taken at surgery. The V call is TRBV11-3, the J call TRBJ2-3, with 7 positions matching TRBD1. The sequence was collected from a male donor with early-stage non-small cell lung cancer. The CDR3 loop is CASSPRQGSTDTQYF. In DNA, the CDR3 is TGTGCCAGCAGCCCGAGACAGGGTAGCACAGATACGCAGTATTTT.